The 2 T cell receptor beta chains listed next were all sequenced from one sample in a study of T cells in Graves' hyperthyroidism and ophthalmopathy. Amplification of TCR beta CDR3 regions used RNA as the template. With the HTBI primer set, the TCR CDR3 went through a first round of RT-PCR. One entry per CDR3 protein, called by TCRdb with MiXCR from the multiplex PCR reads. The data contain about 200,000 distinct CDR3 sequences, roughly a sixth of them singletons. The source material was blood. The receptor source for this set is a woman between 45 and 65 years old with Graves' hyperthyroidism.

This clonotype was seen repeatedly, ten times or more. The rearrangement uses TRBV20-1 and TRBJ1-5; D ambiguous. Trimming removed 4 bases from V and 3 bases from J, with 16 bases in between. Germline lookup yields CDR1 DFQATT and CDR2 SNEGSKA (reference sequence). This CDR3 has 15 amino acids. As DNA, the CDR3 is TGCAGTGCTACCCGGGAGGGCGTTACCAATCAGCCCCAGCATTTT. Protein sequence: CSATREGVTNQPQHF.

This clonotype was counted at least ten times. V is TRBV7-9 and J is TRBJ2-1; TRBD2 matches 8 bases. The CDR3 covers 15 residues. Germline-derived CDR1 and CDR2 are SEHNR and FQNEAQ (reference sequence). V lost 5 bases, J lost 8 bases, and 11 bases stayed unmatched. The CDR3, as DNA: TGTGCCAGCAGCCCCCAGGGCGGTAGCGGGGATGAGCAGTTCTTC. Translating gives CASSPQGGSGDEQFF.